These 9 T cell receptor beta chains share one sample of origin, sequenced in a study of OX40 agonist ivuxolimab in advanced cancers. The data were produced by immunoSEQ multiplex PCR, yet TCRdb's version contains in-frame clones alone and is incomplete. The table includes about 110,000 clones, 91% detected once. The input for sequencing was CD4+ or CD8+ T cells sorted from blood, taken in a trial of the OX40 agonist ivuxolimab. The receptors were sampled from an adult with an advanced solid tumor such as melanoma, head and neck, liver or kidney cancer.

CDR3 in DNA: TGTGCCAGCAGCCAGGGGGGGTGGGGCCTCGGTGGCTACACCTTC. It is translated as CASSQGGWGLGGYTF. The V gene is TRBV28, the J gene TRBJ1-2, with TRBD1 matching over 7 bases. The V and J ends lost 6 bases and 7 bases, in that order; junction bases with no gene match: 14. Germline V gene data show CDR1 as MDHEN and CDR2 as SYDVKM. This CDR3 region has 15 residues.

J is TRBJ2-5 and V is TRBV15, with TRBD2 identical over 8 bases. The length of the CDR3 is 15 residues. Germline lookup yields CDR1 LNHNV and CDR2 YYDKDF (reference sequence). Unmatched junction bases numbered 8, after V lost 4 bases and J lost 4 bases. CDR3 sequence: CATSKAGGGRETQYF. CDR3 nucleotides: TGTGCCACCAGCAAAGCCGGGGGGGGGAGAGAGACCCAGTACTTC.

J is TRBJ2-7 and V is TRBV5-1; 11 bases map to TRBD2. Per germline, CDR1 SGHRS and CDR2 YFSETQ. V shed 4 bases and J 2 bases; nucleotides not matched to a gene: 5. This CDR3 region has 15 residues. Here the CDR3 DNA reads TGCGCCAGCAGCGGCGGGACTAGCGGTGCCTACGAGCAGTACTTC. This encodes CASSGGTSGAYEQYF.

This clone was seen a few times. This chain joins TRBV4-2 and TRBJ1-4, with D possibly being TRBD1 (6 bases). Germline V lookup: CDR1 LGHNA, CDR2 YNFKEQ. V was shortened by 2 bases and J by 9 bases, with 16 bases between the two germline ends. The length of the CDR3 is 15 residues. The CDR3: CASSQRTEPTQKLFF. CDR3 nucleotides: TGTGCCAGCAGCCAACGGACAGAACCCACTCAAAAACTGTTTTTT.

The chain links TRBV2 to TRBJ1-1, with TRBD1 as a possible D gene (5 bases). Germline assignment: CDR1 SNHLY and CDR2 FYNNEI. The V gene lost 3 bases and the J gene lost 4 bases, with 12 bases spanning the gap. This CDR3 comprises 14 residues. DNA for the CDR3: TGTGCCAGCAGTGAGGGGGTCGGGGTCACTGAAGCTTTCTTT. This translates into CASSEGVGVTEAFF.

The V call is TRBV14, the J call TRBJ1-3; D call uncertain. The CDR3 is 15 amino acids. The germline CDR1 and CDR2 sequences are SGHDN and FVKESK. Deletions cut 4 bases from V and 0 bases from J, with 10 bases between. CDR3 bases: TGTGCCAGCAGCCCAGGCCCCGTCTCTGGAAACACCATATATTTT. Translating it yields CASSPGPVSGNTIYF.

This clone came up a few times. This chain connects TRBV25-1 to TRBJ1-2, with TRBD1 matching 8 bases. Germline trimming cut 8 bases from V and 6 bases from J; bases unmatched to any gene: 8. This CDR3 region has 13 residues. Germline V gives CDR1 MGHDK, CDR2 SYGVNS. CDR3 sequence (DNA): TGTGCCAGCTCCCGCGGACAGGGCGATGGCTACACCTTC. Amino acids: CASSRGQGDGYTF.

The gene calls are TRBV30 and TRBJ2-3; possible D gene TRBD1, 6 bases. In germline, CDR1 is GTSNPN, CDR2 SVGIG (reference sequence). V was clipped by 4 bases and J by 8 bases, with 10 bases between them. There are 11 residues in the CDR3. The CDR3 region has the DNA TGTGCCTGGAAACAGGGAAGTACGCAGTATTTT. This gives the protein CAWKQGSTQYF.

The count of this clone is one. This chain uses TRBV10-2 with TRBJ2-3; D unclear. The germline CDR1 and CDR2 sequences are WSHSY and SAAADI. The V end was cut by 0 bases, the J end by 0 bases, with 7 bases between. This CDR3 is 15 amino acids long. Written as DNA, the CDR3 is TGCGCCAGCAGTGAGTCTTGGGGTAGCACAGATACGCAGTATTTT. Protein product: CASSESWGSTDTQYF.